The 5 T cell receptor beta chains reported below all come from one sample, sequenced in a study of blood T cell repertoires in COVID-19 (dated by TCRdb to about 2020). Receptors were amplified or captured by the immunoSEQ multiplex PCR assay. Entries here come from immuneACCESS through TCRdb and include only in-frame sequences with V and J called. Some clones fail to appear in such tables; in the studies checked, an unresolved V gene covers under half of the shortfall, and the cause of the remainder is unknown. The sample includes 200,000 to 250,000 clones, with nearly 90% observed a single time. The ten largest make up about a tenth of the sample. Sequences were obtained from PBMCs or T cells enriched from blood (not recorded which). The receptor source for this set is a man aged 30 to 45 who had recovered from COVID-19.

The rearrangement joins TRBV4-1 to TRBJ1-4; D is unresolved. The germline gives CDR1 MGHRA, CDR2 YSYEKL. This CDR3 has 15 residues. The ends were cut back, 2 bases at V and 8 bases at J, with 15 bases in the middle. CDR3 in DNA: TGCGCCAGCAGCCAACTGCTCCCCGGTTACGAAAAACTGTTTTTT. Translation: CASSQLLPGYEKLFF.

This clone has a single count. J is TRBJ2-5 and V is TRBV7-2, with TRBD2 identical over 12 bases. CDR3 length: 17 amino acids. The J segment lost 4 bases and the V segment lost 5 bases, leaving 11 bases of the junction unmatched. Germline loops: CDR1 SGHTA, CDR2 FQGNSA. This chain's CDR3 is CASSPNGLAGNSETQYF. CDR3 coding DNA: TGTGCCAGCAGCCCGAACGGACTAGCGGGAAATTCAGAGACCCAGTACTTC.

In DNA, the CDR3 is TGTGCCAGCGGTTCGCAGGGGAACCGTGACTACACCTTC. This gives the protein CASGSQGNRDYTF. The rearrangement joins TRBV28 to TRBJ1-2, with D perhaps matching TRBD1 (6 bases). Looked up from germline, CDR1 is MDHEN and CDR2 is SYDVKM. The CDR3 runs 13 residues. V shed 8 bases and J shed 10 bases, with 20 bases lying between them.

The rearrangement links TRBV7-8 to TRBJ2-7; 9 nucleotides agree with TRBD2. The trim removed 0 bases at V and 6 bases at J, leaving 12 bases unmatched. CDR1 and CDR2 from the germline V gene are SGHVS and FQNEAQ. The CDR3 contains 17 residues. The CDR3 protein is CASSLARAGGPLPEQYF. The CDR3 bases are TGTGCCAGCAGCTTAGCTCGGGCGGGAGGGCCCTTGCCCGAGCAGTACTTC.

The chain carries TRBV2 and TRBJ2-7; TRBD2 agrees at 11 bases. CDR1 is SNHLY and CDR2 is FYNNEI in the germline V gene. The CDR3 is made up of 15 amino acids. V shed 6 bases and J 2 bases; nucleotides not matched to a gene: 6. The CDR3 is CASRGLADPAYEQYF. In DNA form, the CDR3 reads TGTGCCAGCAGGGGACTAGCGGACCCAGCCTACGAGCAGTACTTC.